The text below deals with one TCR beta chain. What antigen it recognizes has not been identified. No base-level quality is on record; no much larger clone is a single base apart. This entry comes from a study of shared clonotypes between healthy human individuals (dated by TCRdb to the early 2020s). Study-wide context: The cohort comprised a couple of women and three men aged 18 to 49 years. For each donor, CD4 naive and CD4 memory were each run on three plates, CD8 naive on two plates, and CD8 memory on one plate. To estimate repertoire size and how much clonotypes are shared between individuals, the study performed deep sequencing of blood TCR repertoires from about five healthy adults. To increase sequencing depth and limit assay-specific biases, TCR repertoire library preparation and sequencing were carried out by different laboratories using diverse techniques. Per donor, leukapheresis produced somewhere between about 0.9 and 10 billion PBMCs.

Overall results and qualifications from the work: Only blood was sampled, and tissue TCR repertoires likely differ from those in blood. Naive subsets generally had larger estimated clonotype richness than memory subsets. Pairwise subsampling led to the expectation that sequencing depth would affect the degree of clonotype sharing among donors. Approximately 5% of naive CD4, 3.5% of naive CD8, roughly 2.5% of memory CD4, and 0.4% of memory CD8 clonotypes were shared across several donors. Clonotypes shared by all four sorted-subset donors showed higher generation probabilities than non-shared clonotypes. Rarefaction of sorted-subset datasets indicated incomplete sequencing despite the large sequencing depth. The genetic and exposure-history diversity represented was limited by the small number of donors.

CD8 naive samples were obtained by positive selection for CCR7 among CD45RO-negative cells, yielding a CD45RA+CCR7+ population from which TemRA cells were excluded. Donors were healthy HIV-negative adults with no recently reported acute infections or vaccinations. Every donor was a Caucasian adult living in Nashville, Tennessee, USA. Blood was collected by leukapheresis, and PBMCs were isolated by Ficoll-Histopaque density gradient centrifugation and then cryopreserved in liquid nitrogen vapor phase. Purity and quantity of every magnetically sorted T cell population were checked by analytical flow cytometry. Each sorted fraction had its genomic DNA isolated and then quantified by UV absorbance on a Nanodrop 2000c. Using the deep immunoSEQ assay, multiplex PCR amplified TCR CDR3 regions from genomic DNA. Extracted genomic DNA from each cell subset was spread evenly across all wells of several immunoSEQ 96-well plates, with each plate serving as a replicate. For sorted subsets, each replicate PCR was loaded with 150 to 250 ng genomic DNA, equivalent to 30,000 or so T cell genomes. The purified libraries were quantified using a Qubit 3.0 fluorometer, sized with a Bioanalyzer 2100, and then quantified again using the KAPA Library Quantification kit. Every immunoSEQ 96-well plate was sequenced on a dedicated single-read 150-cycle Illumina NextSeq 550 flow cell. Processing in the source paper ran as follows. The immunoSEQ output contained only junctional sequences without quality scores, so filtering could not match that applied to full-length reads. Sequences were annotated with PyIR, a Python wrapper for IgBLAST v1.9, and V/J genes and CDR3 were assigned using IMGT germline references. Reads were removed for weak V/J assignments (E-value above 1e-6), missing CDR3, stop codons, out-of-frame junctions, or ambiguous translated residues. V3J clonotypes were defined by identical inferred V gene, J gene, and CDR3 amino acid sequence. The percentage overlap between two repertoires was calculated by dividing the number of shared unique clonotypes by the size of the smaller repertoire. Three approaches were used to assess repertoire richness: RTK rarefaction, the Chao1 estimator, and Recon v2.1 estimates of unobserved clonotypes. For all TCRbeta clonotypes obtained by the gDNA method from a few donors, generation probabilities were computed with OLGA. TCRdb provides this immuneACCESS table in a form limited to in-frame rearrangements. Some clones are lacking; in checked studies, under half of them reflect an unresolved V gene, and why the rest are absent is not known. V and J calls and clone size are as listed in that table; D and trimming were resolved from the DNA. In this sample the table shows around 2,000,000 clones, approximately 95% of which occur a single time. More than 0.95% of the sample goes to the ten largest clones.

Sequences were obtained from naive CD8+ T cells sorted from blood. This sample's cell subset or site label indicates: CD45RA+CCR7+. The source is a man in his late teens or twenties in good health.

The DNA is as follows: TGTGCCAGCAGCGGAGTACAGGGGGCGGACGGCTACACCTTC. This codes for CASSGVQGADGYTF. Recombination connected TRBV9 to TRBJ1-2; 9 middle bases align to TRBD1. The germline V gene supplies CDR1 SGDLS and CDR2 YYNGEE. From the cysteine up to the phenylalanine, the CDR3 has a length of 14 residues. The only DNA kept is the CDR3, 42 bases in frame from the first base. Germline trimming amounts to 3 bases on V and 8 bases on J, with 8 as the count of junction bases outside the gene matches.